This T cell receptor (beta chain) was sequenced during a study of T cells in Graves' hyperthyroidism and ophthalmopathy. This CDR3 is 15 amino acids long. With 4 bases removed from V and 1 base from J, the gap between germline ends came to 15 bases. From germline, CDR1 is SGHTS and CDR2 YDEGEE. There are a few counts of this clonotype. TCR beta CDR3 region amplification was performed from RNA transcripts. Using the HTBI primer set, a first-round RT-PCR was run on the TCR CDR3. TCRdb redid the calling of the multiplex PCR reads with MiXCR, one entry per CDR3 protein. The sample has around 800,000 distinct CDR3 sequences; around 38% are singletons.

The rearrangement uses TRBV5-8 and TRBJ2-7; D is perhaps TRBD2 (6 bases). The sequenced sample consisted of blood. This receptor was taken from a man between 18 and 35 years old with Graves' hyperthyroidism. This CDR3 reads CASSHTIAGSYEQYF. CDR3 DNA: TGTGCCAGCAGCCACACTATTGCGGGGTCCTACGAGCAGTACTTC.